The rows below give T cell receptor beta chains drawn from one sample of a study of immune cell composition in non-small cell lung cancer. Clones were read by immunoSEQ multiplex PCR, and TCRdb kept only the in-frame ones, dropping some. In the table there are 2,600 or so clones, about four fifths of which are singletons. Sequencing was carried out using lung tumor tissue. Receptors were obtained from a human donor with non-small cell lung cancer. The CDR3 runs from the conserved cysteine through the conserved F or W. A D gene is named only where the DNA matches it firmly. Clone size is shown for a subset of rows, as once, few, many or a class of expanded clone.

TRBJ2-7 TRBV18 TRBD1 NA CASSDYRGSYEQYF TGTGCCAGCTCAGACTACAGGGGATCCTACGAGCAGTACTTC
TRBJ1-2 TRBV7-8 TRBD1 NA CASSSHRGTDGYTF TGTGCCAGCAGCTCTCACAGGGGGACGGATGGCTACACCTTC
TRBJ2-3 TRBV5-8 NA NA CASSWGADTQYF TGTGCCAGCAGCTGGGGGGCAGATACGCAGTATTTT
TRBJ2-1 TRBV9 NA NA CASSVAGEQFF TGTGCCAGCAGCGTCGCCGGGGAGCAGTTCTTC
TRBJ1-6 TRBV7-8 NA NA CASSSRQDLNSPLHF TGTGCCAGCAGCTCACGACAGGACCTAAATTCACCCCTCCACTTT
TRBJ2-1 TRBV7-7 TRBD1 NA CASSPTGGSGEQFF TGTGCCAGCAGCCCGACAGGGGGGTCTGGTGAGCAGTTCTTC
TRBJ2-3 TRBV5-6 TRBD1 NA CASSRPPGTGGTDTQYF TGTGCCAGCAGCAGACCTCCCGGGACAGGGGGGACAGATACGCAGTATTTT
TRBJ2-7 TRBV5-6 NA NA CASSLRYEQYF TGTGCCAGCAGCCTCCGGTACGAGCAGTACTTC
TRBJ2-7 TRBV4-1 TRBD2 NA CASSQSQREWDEQYF TGCGCCAGCAGCCAATCTCAGCGGGAGTGGGACGAGCAGTACTTC
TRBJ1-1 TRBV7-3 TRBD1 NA CASSLRSLGQGSTEAFF TGTGCCAGCAGCTTAAGAAGTTTGGGACAGGGATCGACTGAAGCTTTCTTT
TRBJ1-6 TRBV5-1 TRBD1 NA CASSLARDRGLRWNSPLHF TGCGCCAGCAGCTTGGCCCGCGACAGGGGGCTACGGTGGAATTCACCCCTCCACTTT
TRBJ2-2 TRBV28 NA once CASSHRGTGELFF TGTGCCAGCAGCCATCGGGGCACCGGGGAGCTGTTTTTT
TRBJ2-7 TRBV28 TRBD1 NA CASRWGQGGHEQYF TGTGCCAGCAGGTGGGGACAGGGCGGCCACGAGCAGTACTTC
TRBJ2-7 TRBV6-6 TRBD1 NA CASSSNRGAYEQYF TGTGCCAGCAGTTCCAACAGGGGGGCCTACGAGCAGTACTTC
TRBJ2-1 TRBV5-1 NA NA CASSLAPGTQYNEQFF TGCGCCAGCAGCTTGGCCCCCGGGACACAGTACAATGAGCAGTTCTTC
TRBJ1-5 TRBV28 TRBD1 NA CAATGDDQPQHF TGTGCGGCGACAGGGGACGATCAGCCCCAGCATTTT
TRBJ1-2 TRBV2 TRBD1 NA CASRIQGADYGYTF TGTGCCAGCAGGATACAGGGGGCTGACTATGGCTACACCTTC
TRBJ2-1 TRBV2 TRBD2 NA CASKGGSSYNEQFF TGTGCCAGCAAAGGCGGGAGCTCCTACAATGAGCAGTTCTTC
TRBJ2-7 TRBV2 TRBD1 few CASSPGGSTYEQYF TGTGCCAGCAGCCCAGGGGGATCAACCTACGAGCAGTACTTC
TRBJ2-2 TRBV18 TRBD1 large CASSPPGQGIRELFF TGTGCCAGCTCACCACCGGGACAGGGGATTCGGGAGCTGTTTTTT
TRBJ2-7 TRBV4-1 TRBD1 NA CASSQDTRRTGGYEQYF TGCGCCAGCAGCCAAGATACAAGAAGGACAGGAGGCTACGAGCAGTACTTC
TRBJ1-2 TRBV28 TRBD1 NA CASSSDRGAYGYTF TGTGCCAGCAGTTCCGACAGGGGCGCCTATGGCTACACCTTC
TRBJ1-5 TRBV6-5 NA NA CASSYSQVRNQPQHF TGTGCCAGCAGTTACTCGCAGGTGCGCAATCAGCCCCAGCATTTT
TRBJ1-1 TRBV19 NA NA CASSLGQLNTEAFF TGTGCCAGTAGTCTAGGACAACTGAACACTGAAGCTTTCTTT
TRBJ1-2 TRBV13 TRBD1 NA CASSTGQLVYGYTF TGTGCCAGCAGCACGGGACAGCTCGTCTATGGCTACACCTTC
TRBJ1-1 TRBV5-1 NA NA CASSHKTGQRNTEAFF TGCGCCAGCAGCCACAAGACAGGACAGAGGAACACTGAAGCTTTCTTT
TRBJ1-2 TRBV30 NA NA CAGWRDYNYGYTF TGTGCCGGGTGGAGGGACTATAACTATGGCTACACCTTC
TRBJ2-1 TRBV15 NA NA CATSIRTVDRDEQFF TGTGCCACCAGTATAAGGACAGTGGATAGGGATGAGCAGTTCTTC
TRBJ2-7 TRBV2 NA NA CASSPRRQGGEQYF TGTGCCAGCAGTCCGCGGAGACAGGGAGGAGAGCAGTACTTC
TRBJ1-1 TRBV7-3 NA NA CASSPGGSDTEAFF TGTGCCAGCAGCCCTGGAGGGTCGGACACTGAAGCTTTCTTT
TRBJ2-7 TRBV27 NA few CASSSAGSQTEQYF TGTGCCAGCAGTTCGGCCGGGAGCCAGACCGAGCAGTACTTC
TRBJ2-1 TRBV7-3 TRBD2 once CASSLEGTSARHHNEQFF TGTGCCAGCAGCTTAGAGGGGACTAGTGCCCGGCACCACAATGAGCAGTTCTTC
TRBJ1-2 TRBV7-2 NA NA CASTNSILNYGYTF TGTGCCAGCACCAACTCTATCCTTAACTATGGCTACACCTTC
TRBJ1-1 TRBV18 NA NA CASSPGGAGWNTEAFF TGTGCCAGCTCACCGGGGGGGGCAGGCTGGAACACTGAAGCTTTCTTT
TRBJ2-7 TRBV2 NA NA CASLGAILGEQYF TGTGCCAGCCTGGGGGCCATACTGGGCGAGCAGTACTTC
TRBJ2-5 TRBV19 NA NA CASSIEHRRETQYF TGTGCCAGTAGTATAGAGCACAGAAGAGAGACCCAGTACTTC
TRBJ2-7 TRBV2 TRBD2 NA CASSTRGGSSYEQYF TGTGCCAGCAGTACCCGGGGGGGTAGCTCCTACGAGCAGTACTTC
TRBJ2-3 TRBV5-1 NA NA CASRRTDPTDTQYF TGCGCCAGCCGCCGGACAGATCCGACAGATACGCAGTATTTT
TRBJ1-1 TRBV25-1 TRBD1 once CASSVWTGGTEAFF TGTGCCAGCAGTGTCTGGACAGGGGGGACTGAAGCTTTCTTT
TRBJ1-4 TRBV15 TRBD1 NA CATSSWGTGDNEKLFF TGTGCCACCAGCTCGTGGGGGACAGGAGACAATGAAAAACTGTTTTTT
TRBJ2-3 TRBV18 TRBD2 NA CASSPGAGDSTDTQYF TGTGCCAGCTCACCAGGCGCGGGGGATAGCACAGATACGCAGTATTTT
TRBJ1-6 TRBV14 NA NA CASSQARGPLHF TGTGCCAGCAGCCAAGCTCGGGGACCCCTCCACTTT
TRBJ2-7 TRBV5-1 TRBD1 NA CASSLADRGGYEQYF TGCGCCAGCAGCTTGGCAGACAGGGGAGGATACGAGCAGTACTTC
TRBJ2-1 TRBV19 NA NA CASSPSGERNEQFF TGTGCCAGTAGTCCCTCCGGGGAAAGAAATGAGCAGTTCTTC